This is a list of T cell receptor beta chains from one sample in a study of technical replicates of blood from a few donors. The assay was immunoSEQ multiplex PCR, and TCRdb's table has in-frame clones only and misses some. The sample consists of tens of thousands of clones, 95% of them appearing once. The material sequenced was T cells isolated from PBMCs. The source is a human donor in good health. CDR3s include the opening cysteine and the closing phenylalanine or tryptophan. A D gene is named only where the DNA matches it firmly. Not every row has a clone size; where given, it reads once, few, many or a size class.

V	D	size	J	CDR3	DNA
TRBV21-1	NA	NA	TRBJ2-7	CASSHEAQGCAYEQYF	TGTGCCAGCAGCCACGAAGCCCAGGGGTGCGCCTACGAGCAGTACTTC
TRBV5-1	NA	NA	TRBJ2-5	CASSPGGGDGETQYF	TGCGCCAGCAGTCCCGGAGGAGGAGATGGGGAGACCCAGTACTTC
TRBV5-6	NA	NA	TRBJ1-3	CASSLGTEQSSGNTIYF	TGTGCCAGCAGCTTGGGAACAGAACAGAGCTCTGGAAACACCATATATTTT
TRBV7-9	NA	NA	TRBJ2-7	CASSLVGPLLPRDYEQYF	TGTGCCAGCAGCTTAGTAGGTCCCTTACTACCACGAGACTACGAGCAGTACTTC
TRBV6-5	NA	NA	TRBJ1-2	CASSLGADTSYGYTF	TGTGCCAGCAGTTTGGGCGCAGACACCTCCTATGGCTACACCTTC
TRBV28	NA	NA	TRBJ1-5	CASSLSAVYSNQPQHF	TGTGCCAGCAGTTTATCGGCGGTTTATAGCAATCAGCCCCAGCATTTT
TRBV5-1	TRBD1	once	TRBJ1-4	CASSYQGVIGEKLFF	TGCGCCAGCAGCTATCAGGGGGTTATTGGAGAAAAACTGTTTTTT
TRBV30	TRBD2	once	TRBJ2-1	CAWRVGTSGGARNEQFF	TGTGCCTGGAGGGTAGGGACTAGCGGGGGGGCCAGGAATGAGCAGTTCTTC
TRBV11-2	TRBD2	once	TRBJ2-7	CASRPYARWRGVTYEQYF	TGTGCCAGCAGACCTTATGCCCGCTGGCGGGGGGTTACCTACGAGCAGTACTTC
TRBV5-1	TRBD2	NA	TRBJ2-3	CASSLGAGGETDTQYF	TGCGCCAGCAGCTTGGGAGCGGGGGGTGAGACAGATACGCAGTATTTT
TRBV2	TRBD1	NA	TRBJ2-1	CASVTGVLYVGQFF	TGTGCCAGCGTAACAGGGGTCCTATATGTGGGGCAGTTCTTC
TRBV11-2	TRBD2	NA	TRBJ2-1	CASSRGRGDMGNEQFF	TGTGCCAGCAGCCGAGGGCGGGGGGATATGGGCAATGAGCAGTTCTTC
TRBV7-9	NA	NA	TRBJ1-1	CASSLRQVGVNTEAFF	TGTGCCAGCAGCCTCAGACAGGTCGGGGTGAACACTGAAGCTTTCTTT
TRBV10-3	NA	NA	TRBJ2-3	CAIGAHPDTQYF	TGTGCCATCGGGGCCCACCCGGATACGCAGTATTTT
TRBV7-9	NA	NA	TRBJ1-1	CASSLFQGFEAFF	TGTGCCAGCAGCTTATTCCAGGGTTTTGAAGCTTTCTTT
TRBV11-2	NA	NA	TRBJ2-3	CASSLGGLNTDTQYF	TGTGCCAGCAGCTTAGGCGGCCTTAACACAGATACGCAGTATTTT
TRBV29-1	NA	NA	TRBJ2-5	CSVEGPGGMGETQYF	TGCAGCGTTGAGGGGCCTGGCGGGATGGGGGAGACCCAGTACTTC
TRBV18	TRBD2	NA	TRBJ2-1	CASSTGGIRTIRLFF	TGTGCCAGCTCGACGGGAGGTATCAGAACGATTCGTCTGTTCTTC
TRBV6-5	TRBD2	NA	TRBJ2-1	CASSSGTSGIFNEQFF	TGTGCCAGCAGTTCGGGGACTAGCGGGATATTTAATGAGCAGTTCTTC
TRBV28	NA	NA	TRBJ1-5	CAAGGVSNQPQHF	TGTGCCGCGGGAGGGGTTAGCAATCAGCCCCAGCATTTT
TRBV28	NA	NA	TRBJ2-3	CASSSPGGRGDTQYF	TGTGCCAGCAGCTCGCCGGGGGGCAGGGGAGATACGCAGTATTTT
TRBV7-8	NA	once	TRBJ2-7	CASSFSGDGWGQYEQYF	TGTGCCAGCAGCTTCTCGGGAGATGGCTGGGGACAGTACGAGCAGTACTTC
TRBV7-9	TRBD2	NA	TRBJ2-7	CASSLALPSGRSEQYF	TGTGCCAGCAGCTTAGCGCTCCCTAGCGGTCGGAGCGAGCAGTACTTC
TRBV19	TRBD1	NA	TRBJ1-5	CASSDRGNQPQHF	TGTGCCAGTAGTGACAGGGGCAATCAGCCCCAGCATTTT
TRBV30	NA	few	TRBJ1-1	CAWSSDRAGAFF	TGTGCCTGGAGTTCAGACAGAGCTGGAGCTTTCTTT
TRBV4-1	NA	NA	TRBJ2-3	CASSQYLDTQYF	TGCGCCAGCAGCCAATATTTGGATACGCAGTATTTT
TRBV5-1	TRBD1	NA	TRBJ2-5	CASSFRQGVSETQYF	TGCGCCAGCAGCTTTCGACAGGGAGTATCAGAGACCCAGTACTTC